Given below is one TCR beta chain in context. Its antigen remains unidentified. A read error may produce the germline difference seen at one junction end. This sample was taken from a study of molecular identifiers for immune sequencing clone quantification. General study findings and limits: The study found clones above 20 RNA copies held over 97% of effector molecules and under 1% in naive cells.

From germline, CDR1 is SGHVS and CDR2 FNYEAQ. This CDR3 region has 14 residues. MiXCR was run by TCRdb on the PCR reads, yielding one entry per CDR3 protein. Of about 320,000 distinct CDR3 sequences listed, 24% are singletons. The chain recombines TRBV7-6 with TRBJ2-7; a possible D gene is TRBD2 (5 bases). This receptor was taken from a human donor in good health. Some libraries in this study had Jurkat cell RNA spiked in. Material for sequencing was naive CD8+ T cells from blood, with Jurkat cell RNA spiked in. Subset meaning: FACS-sorted CD8+CD4-CCR7+CD45RA+ naive T cells. CDR3 in DNA: TGTGCCTGCAGCTTTGGTGTGAGGGAATACGAGCAGTACTTC. As protein: CACSFGVREYEQYF.